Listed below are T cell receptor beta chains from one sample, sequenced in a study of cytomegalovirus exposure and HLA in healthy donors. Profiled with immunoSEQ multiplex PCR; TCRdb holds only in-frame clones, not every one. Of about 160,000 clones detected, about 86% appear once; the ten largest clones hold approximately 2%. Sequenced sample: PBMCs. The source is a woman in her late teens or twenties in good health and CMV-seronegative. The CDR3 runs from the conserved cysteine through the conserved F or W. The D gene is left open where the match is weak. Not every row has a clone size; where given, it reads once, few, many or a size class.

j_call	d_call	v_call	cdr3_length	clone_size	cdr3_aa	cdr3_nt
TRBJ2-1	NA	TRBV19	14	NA	CASSINGRDNEQFF	TGTGCCAGTAGTATTAACGGGCGGGACAATGAGCAGTTCTTC
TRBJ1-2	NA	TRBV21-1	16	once	CASSKDEGAQIYGYTF	TGTGCCAGCAGCAAAGATGAAGGTGCACAGATCTATGGCTACACCTTC
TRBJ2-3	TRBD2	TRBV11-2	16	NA	CASSNRGGTSYDTQYF	TGTGCCAGCAGCAATAGGGGAGGGACTAGCTACGATACGCAGTATTTT
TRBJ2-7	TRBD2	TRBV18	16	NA	CASSPPRDGTSDRQYF	TGTGCCAGCTCACCTCCCCGGGACGGGACTAGTGACAGGCAGTACTTC
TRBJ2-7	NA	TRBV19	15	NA	CASSMGGNLHYEQYF	TGTGCCAGTAGTATGGGCGGGAATTTACACTACGAGCAGTACTTC
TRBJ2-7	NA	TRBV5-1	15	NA	CASSEYGTVGYEQYF	TGCGCCAGCAGCGAATACGGTACAGTGGGCTACGAGCAGTACTTC
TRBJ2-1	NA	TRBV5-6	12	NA	CASSSGVNEQFF	TGTGCCAGCAGCTCCGGGGTCAATGAGCAGTTCTTC
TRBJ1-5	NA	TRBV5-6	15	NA	CASSSYRASNQPQHF	TGTGCCAGCAGCTCTTACAGGGCGAGCAATCAGCCCCAGCATTTT
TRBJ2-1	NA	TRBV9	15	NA	CASSVVGSSYNEQFF	TGTGCCAGCAGCGTAGTCGGGAGTTCCTACAATGAGCAGTTCTTC
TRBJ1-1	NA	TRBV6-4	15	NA	CASSDGRGGNTEAFF	TGTGCCAGCAGTGACGGCCGCGGGGGGAACACTGAAGCTTTCTTT
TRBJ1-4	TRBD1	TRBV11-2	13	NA	CATQQGAREKLFF	TGTGCCACCCAACAGGGGGCAAGAGAAAAACTGTTTTTT
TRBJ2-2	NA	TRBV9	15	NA	CASSDRVRGTGELFF	TGTGCCAGCAGCGACAGGGTTAGGGGCACCGGGGAGCTGTTTTTT
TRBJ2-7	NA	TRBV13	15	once	CASSLKRASSYEQYF	TGTGCCAGCAGCTTAAAGCGGGCGAGCTCCTACGAGCAGTACTTC
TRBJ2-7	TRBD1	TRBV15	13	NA	CATSRYQETGHTF	TGTGCCACCAGCAGGTATCAGGAGACAGGGCACACCTTC
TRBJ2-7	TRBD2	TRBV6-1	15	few	CASSEDSGGPYEQYF	TGTGCCAGCAGTGAAGATTCGGGGGGGCCTTACGAGCAGTACTTC
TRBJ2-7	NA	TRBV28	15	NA	CASSPSSGGRGEQYF	TGTGCCAGCAGCCCCTCGTCCGGGGGACGGGGGGAGCAGTACTTC
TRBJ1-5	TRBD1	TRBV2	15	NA	CASSVGTGPNQPQHF	TGTGCCAGCAGCGTCGGGACAGGACCCAATCAGCCCCAGCATTTT
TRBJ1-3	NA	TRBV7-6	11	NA	CASSPGDTIYF	TGTGCCAGCAGCCCGGGTGACACCATATATTTT
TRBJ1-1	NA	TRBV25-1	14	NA	CASSPPQGPTEAFF	TGTGCCAGCAGTCCCCCGCAGGGCCCCACTGAAGCTTTCTTT
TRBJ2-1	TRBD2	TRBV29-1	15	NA	CSVGGGAGAEGEQFF	TGCAGCGTTGGGGGGGGAGCGGGGGCGGAAGGGGAGCAGTTCTTC
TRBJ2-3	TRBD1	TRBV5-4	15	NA	CASSPRTGSTDTQYF	TGTGCCAGCAGCCCGAGGACAGGGAGCACAGATACGCAGTATTTT
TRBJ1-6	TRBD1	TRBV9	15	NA	CASSSDRGRNSPLHF	TGTGCCAGCAGCTCCGACAGGGGAAGAAATTCACCCCTCCACTTT
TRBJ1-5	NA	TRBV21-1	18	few	CASSKAVRGGRANQPQHF	TGTGCCAGCAGCAAAGCGGTAAGGGGCGGACGGGCCAATCAGCCCCAGCATTTT
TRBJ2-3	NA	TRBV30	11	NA	CAWSNTDTQYF	TGTGCCTGGAGCAACACAGATACGCAGTATTTT
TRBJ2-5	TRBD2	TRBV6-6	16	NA	CASSYSRGGLPETQYF	TGTGCCAGCAGTTACAGTCGGGGGGGCCTGCCGGAGACCCAGTACTTC
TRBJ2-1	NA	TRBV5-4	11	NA	CASSLGTQQFF	TGTGCCAGCAGCTTGGGAACTCAACAGTTCTTC
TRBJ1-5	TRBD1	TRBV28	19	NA	CASSPALDRKTYSNQPQHF	TGTGCCAGCAGTCCCGCCTTGGACAGGAAAACTTATAGCAATCAGCCCCAGCATTTT
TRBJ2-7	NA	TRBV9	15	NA	CASSVAPSGTYEQYF	TGTGCCAGCAGCGTAGCCCCCTCAGGGACCTACGAGCAGTACTTC
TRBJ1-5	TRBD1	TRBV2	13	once	CASRPGQNQPQHF	TGTGCCAGCAGGCCGGGACAGAACCAGCCCCAGCATTTT
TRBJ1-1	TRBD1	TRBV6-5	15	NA	CASSLGQRAHTEAFF	TGTGCCAGCAGTTTGGGACAGAGGGCGCACACTGAAGCTTTCTTT
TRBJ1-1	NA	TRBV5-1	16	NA	CASSLNTGGQGTEAFF	TGCGCCAGCAGCTTGAATACCGGGGGGCAGGGCACTGAAGCTTTCTTT
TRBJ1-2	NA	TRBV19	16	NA	CASSTRSTVDSYGYTF	TGTGCCAGTAGTACTCGTTCCACGGTGGACAGCTATGGCTACACCTTC
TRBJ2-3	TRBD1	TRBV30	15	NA	CAWSTGQGAKDTQYF	TGTGCCTGGAGTACGGGACAGGGGGCGAAAGATACGCAGTATTTT
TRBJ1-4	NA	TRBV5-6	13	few	CASSLQGNEKLFF	TGTGCCAGCAGCTTGCAGGGAAACGAAAAACTGTTTTTT
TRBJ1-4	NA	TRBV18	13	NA	CASSPGEGEKLFF	TGTGCCAGCTCACCAGGGGAGGGTGAAAAACTGTTTTTT
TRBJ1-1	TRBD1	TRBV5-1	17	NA	CASSFLDRGPVNTEAFF	TGCGCCAGCAGCTTTTTGGACAGGGGGCCGGTGAACACTGAAGCTTTCTTT
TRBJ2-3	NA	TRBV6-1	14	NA	CASRRGVGTDTQYF	TGTGCCAGCAGGCGGGGCGTCGGCACAGATACGCAGTATTTT
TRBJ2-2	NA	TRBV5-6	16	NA	CASSLASDTWAGELFF	TGTGCCAGCAGCTTGGCGTCGGACACCTGGGCCGGGGAGCTGTTTTTT
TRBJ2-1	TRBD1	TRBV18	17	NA	CASSPKTGQRKYNEQFF	TGTGCCAGCTCACCAAAAACGGGACAGAGAAAATACAATGAGCAGTTCTTC
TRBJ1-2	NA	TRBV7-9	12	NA	CSSTSLGGGYTF	TGTTCCAGCACTAGCCTCGGGGGGGGCTACACCTTC
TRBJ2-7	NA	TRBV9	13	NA	CASSGTPTNEQYF	TGTGCCAGCAGCGGGACACCCACCAACGAGCAGTACTTC
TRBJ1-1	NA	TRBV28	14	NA	CATDRSPGNTEAFF	TGTGCCACAGACAGAAGCCCAGGAAACACTGAAGCTTTCTTT
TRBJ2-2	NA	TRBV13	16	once	CASSHGLAMYTGELFF	TGTGCCAGCAGCCACGGTCTAGCGATGTACACCGGGGAGCTGTTTTTT
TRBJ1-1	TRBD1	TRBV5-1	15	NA	CASSPGTGVDTEAFF	TGCGCCAGCAGCCCCGGGACAGGGGTGGACACTGAAGCTTTCTTT
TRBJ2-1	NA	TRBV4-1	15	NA	CASSHQTGANNEQFF	TGCGCCAGCAGCCACCAGACAGGCGCTAACAATGAGCAGTTCTTC
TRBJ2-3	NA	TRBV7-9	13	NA	CASSVTGSDTQYF	TGTGCCAGCAGCGTTACAGGGTCAGATACGCAGTATTTT
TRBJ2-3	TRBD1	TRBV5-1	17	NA	CASSLPRQGAREDTQYF	TGCGCCAGCAGCTTGCCCCGACAGGGGGCGCGGGAAGATACGCAGTATTTT
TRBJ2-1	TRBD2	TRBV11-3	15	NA	CASSLGTSAYNEQFF	TGTGCCAGCAGCTTAGGGACTAGCGCCTACAATGAGCAGTTCTTC
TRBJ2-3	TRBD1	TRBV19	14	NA	CASSRDRGGDTQYF	TGTGCCAGTAGCAGAGACAGGGGTGGGGATACGCAGTATTTT
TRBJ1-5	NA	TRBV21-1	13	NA	CASSNEKSQPQHF	TGTGCCAGCAGCAATGAAAAGAGTCAGCCCCAGCATTTT